This T cell receptor (beta chain) is from a study of vaccination and CD4 T cells after COVID-19 (dated by TCRdb to between 2021 and 2022). A note on the overall study: SARS-CoV-2 positivity had been established in the convalescent patients by nasal swab PCR, and mild disease was recorded in about 9 of these patients and severe disease in one. The spike-specific CD4+ TCR repertoire was compared before and after mRNA vaccination in nine to ten COVID-19 convalescent patients and several infection-naive healthy vaccine recipients. In control cultures, a CEFX viral epitope pool was used as positive control, an HIV-1 Nef peptide pool was used as negative control, or no peptide was added. Post-vaccine blood samples were obtained a median of about 77 days after the second vaccine dose, with a range of about 12 to 241 days. Post-COVID blood samples from convalescent patients were collected a median of 101 days after diagnosis, with a range of roughly 35 to 180 days. The cultures were stimulated with overlapping spike peptide pools from SARS-CoV-2 and from the common cold coronaviruses HCoV-NL63, HCoV-OC43 and HCoV-229E. Participants received two doses of either the Pfizer-BioNTech BNT162b2 vaccine (n=8) or the Moderna mRNA-1273 vaccine (n=2). Six males and four females were included in the convalescent cohort, with two Hispanic individuals, seven Caucasians, two Asians and one multiracial person represented. Beyond this particular receptor, the publication reports: In convalescent patients, nearly all vaccine-specific clones (304 of 307) were found to be mono-reactive for SARS-CoV-2 spike rather than cross-reactive with common cold coronaviruses. Although the median number of SARS-CoV-2-reactive clonotypes went up from around 19 after infection to 35 to 40 after vaccination, the increase was not significant. Only a relatively small number of convalescent patients were included in the study, and early timepoints following natural infection were not analyzed. Among convalescent patients, a median about 86% of the SARS-CoV-2-reactive clones seen after vaccination appeared only after vaccination, which suggests priming specific to the vaccine.

The label giving this sample's treatment or condition can be read as: approximately 9-day PBMC culture with coronavirus spike peptide pools or control peptides (ViraFEST assay). The ViraFEST assay was used in the study, in which antigen-specific T cells were expanded with peptide pools and expanded clonotypes were subsequently identified by TCR sequencing. The convalescent patients' positive SARS-CoV-2 PCR tests fell between March and December 2020, which was before the Alpha, Beta and Delta variants emerged in the United States. Each well held some 2 million PBMCs cultured with roughly 10 ug/ml peptide pools in IMDM containing around 5% human AB serum and around 10 IU/ml IL-2. Half of the culture medium was replaced with fresh IL-2-containing medium on days 3 and 7. CD4+ T cells were isolated after around ten days of culture through negative selection using the EasySep CD4+ T cell isolation kit. Ficoll-Paque Plus gradient centrifugation was used to isolate PBMCs from whole blood, and the isolated PBMCs were then either used fresh or cryopreserved at -140C. Culture conditions were generally each tested in triplicate wells.

The germline V gene sets CDR1 to SGHTA and CDR2 to FQGTGA. There are 13 amino acids in the CDR3, from cysteine to phenylalanine inclusive. The only DNA kept is the CDR3, 39 bases in frame from the first base. Trimming at the junction amounts to 4 bases on V and 6 bases on J, and the germline ends lie 10 bases apart. The library was obtained by PCR. At the Johns Hopkins FTIC core, DNA from the cultured CD4+ T cells underwent TCR sequencing with the Oncomine TCR Beta short-read assay. The QIAamp micro DNA kit was used to extract genomic DNA from the cultured CD4+ T cells. Oncomine TCR Beta libraries made from cultured CD4+ T cells were pooled using unique dual indexes and sequenced on an Illumina iSeq 100. The published analysis was carried out like this. Non-productive sequences were filtered out, and CDR3s that did not start with C, did not end with F or W, or were shorter than 7 amino acids were discarded. Antigen-specific clonotypes were identified with the MANAFEST web application by comparing peptide-stimulated wells with reference and other culture wells. Positive clones required FDR below 0.05, an odds ratio above 5, and productive frequency above 0.1% in at least two of three replicate wells. Clonotypes that were significantly expanded in both SARS-CoV-2 spike wells and at least one common cold coronavirus spike condition were defined as cross-reactive. Using R version 3.6.1, CDR3 homology was evaluated through Levenshtein distances (stringdist) along with unrooted phylogenetic trees (ape). Starting from the raw public reads, TCRdb applied fastp trimming at Q25, assembled clones with MiXCR and retained in-frame beta chains. Rows with a matching CDR3 protein are joined into one entry that keeps the most common DNA and genes. TCRdb, not the authors, supplied the V and J calls. In this sample the table shows about 14,000 distinct CDR3 sequences, approximately 55% of which occur a single time. The ten biggest clones cover about 10% of the sample.

As for this clonotype: What antigen it recognizes has not been identified. The input lacks base qualities; no much larger clone sits a single base away.

The V and J genes are TRBV7-3 and TRBJ2-1; a tentative D match to TRBD2 spans 5 bases. This receptor was obtained from a human donor who had recovered from COVID-19. The sequenced sample was CD4+ T cells from blood, cultured in vitro. CDR3 reads: CASSSGRGNEQFF. DNA sequence: TGTGCCAGCAGCTCGGGCCGGGGCAATGAGCAGTTCTTC.